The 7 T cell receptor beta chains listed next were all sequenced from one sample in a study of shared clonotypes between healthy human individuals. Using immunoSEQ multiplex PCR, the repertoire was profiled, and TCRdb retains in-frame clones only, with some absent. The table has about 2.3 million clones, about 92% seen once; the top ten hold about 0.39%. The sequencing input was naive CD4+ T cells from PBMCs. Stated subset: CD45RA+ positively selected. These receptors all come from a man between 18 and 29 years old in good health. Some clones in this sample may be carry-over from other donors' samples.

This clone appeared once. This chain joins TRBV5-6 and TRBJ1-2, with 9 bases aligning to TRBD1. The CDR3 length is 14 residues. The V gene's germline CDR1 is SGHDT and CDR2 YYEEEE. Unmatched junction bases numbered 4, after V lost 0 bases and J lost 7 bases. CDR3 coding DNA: TGTGCCAGCAGCTTGGTGGGACAGGGCTCTGGCTACACCTTC. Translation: CASSLVGQGSGYTF. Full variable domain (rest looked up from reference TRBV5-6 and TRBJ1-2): DAGVTQSPTHLIKTRGQQVTLRCSPKSGHDTVSWYQQALGQGPQFIFQYYEEEERQRGNFPDRFSGHQFPNYSSELNVNALLLGDSALYLCASSLVGQGSGYTFGSGTRLTVV.

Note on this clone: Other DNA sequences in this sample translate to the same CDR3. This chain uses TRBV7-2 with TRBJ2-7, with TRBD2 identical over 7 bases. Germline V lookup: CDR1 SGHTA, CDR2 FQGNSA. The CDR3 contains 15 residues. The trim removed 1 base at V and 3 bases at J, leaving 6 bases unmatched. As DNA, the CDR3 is TGTGCCAGCAGCTTAGGGACCAGCGGGATCTACGAGCAGTACTTC. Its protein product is CASSLGTSGIYEQYF.

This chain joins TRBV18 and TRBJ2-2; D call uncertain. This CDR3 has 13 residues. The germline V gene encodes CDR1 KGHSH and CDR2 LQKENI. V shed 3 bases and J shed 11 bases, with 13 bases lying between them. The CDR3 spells CASSPPRPDELFF. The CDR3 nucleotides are TGTGCCAGCTCACCCCCCCGGCCCGACGAGCTGTTTTTT.

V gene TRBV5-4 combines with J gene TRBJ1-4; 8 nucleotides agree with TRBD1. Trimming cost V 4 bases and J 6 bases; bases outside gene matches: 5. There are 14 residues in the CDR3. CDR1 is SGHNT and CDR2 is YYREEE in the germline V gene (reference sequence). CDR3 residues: CASSRDRGDEKLFF. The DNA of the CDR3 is TGTGCCAGCAGCCGCGACAGGGGTGATGAAAAACTGTTTTTT.

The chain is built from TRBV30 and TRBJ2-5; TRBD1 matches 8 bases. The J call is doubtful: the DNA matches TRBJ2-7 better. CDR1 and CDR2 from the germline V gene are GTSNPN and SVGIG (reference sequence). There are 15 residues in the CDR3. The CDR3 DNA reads TGTGCCTGGATTAGACCAAGCGGACAGGGCTACGAGCAGTACTTC. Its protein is CAWIRPSGQGYEQYF.

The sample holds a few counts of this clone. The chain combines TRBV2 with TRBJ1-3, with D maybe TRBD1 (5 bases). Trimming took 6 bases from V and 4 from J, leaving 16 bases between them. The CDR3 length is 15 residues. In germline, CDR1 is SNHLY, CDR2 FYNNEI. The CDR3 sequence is CASSLNGGMGNTIYF. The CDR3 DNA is TGTGCCAGCAGCCTAAACGGGGGGATGGGAAACACCATATATTTT.

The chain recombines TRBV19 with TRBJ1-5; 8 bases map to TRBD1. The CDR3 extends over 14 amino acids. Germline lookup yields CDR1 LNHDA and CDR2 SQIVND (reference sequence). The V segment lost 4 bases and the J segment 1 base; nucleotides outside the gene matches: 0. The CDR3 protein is CASSTGGSNQPQHF. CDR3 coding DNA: TGTGCCAGTAGTACAGGGGGCAGCAATCAGCCCCAGCATTTT.